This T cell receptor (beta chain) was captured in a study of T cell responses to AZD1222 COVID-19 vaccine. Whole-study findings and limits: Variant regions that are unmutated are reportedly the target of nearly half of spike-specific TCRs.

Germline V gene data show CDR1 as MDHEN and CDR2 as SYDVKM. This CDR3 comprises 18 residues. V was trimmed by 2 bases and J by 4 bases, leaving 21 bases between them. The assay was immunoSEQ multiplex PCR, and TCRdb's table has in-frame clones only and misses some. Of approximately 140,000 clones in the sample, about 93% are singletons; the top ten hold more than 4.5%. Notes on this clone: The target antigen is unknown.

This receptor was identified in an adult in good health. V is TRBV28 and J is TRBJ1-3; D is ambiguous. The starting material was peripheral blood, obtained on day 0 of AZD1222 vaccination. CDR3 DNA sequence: TGTGCCAGCAGTTTACGCAGGCATCGTGGGGTAGAGGGAAACACCATATATTTT. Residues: CASSLRRHRGVEGNTIYF.